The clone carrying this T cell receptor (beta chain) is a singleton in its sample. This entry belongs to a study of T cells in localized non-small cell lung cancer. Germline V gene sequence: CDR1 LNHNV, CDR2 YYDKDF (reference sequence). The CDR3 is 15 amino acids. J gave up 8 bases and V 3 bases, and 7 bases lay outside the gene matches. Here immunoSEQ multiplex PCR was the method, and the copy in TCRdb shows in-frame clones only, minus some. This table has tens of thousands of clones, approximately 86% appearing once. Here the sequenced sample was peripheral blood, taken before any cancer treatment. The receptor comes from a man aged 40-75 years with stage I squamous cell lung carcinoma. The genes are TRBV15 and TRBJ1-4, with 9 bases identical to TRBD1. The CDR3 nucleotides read TGTGCCACCAGCAGTTCCGGGACAGGGAAGGAAAAACTGTTTTTT. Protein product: CATSSSGTGKEKLFF. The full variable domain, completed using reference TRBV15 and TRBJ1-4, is DAMVIQNPRYQVTQFGKPVTLSCSQTLNHNVMYWYQQKSSQAPKLLFHYYDKDFNNEADTPDNFQSRRPNTSFCFLDIRSPGLGDTAMYLCATSSSGTGKEKLFFGSGTQLSVL.